This note documents a single TCR beta chain sequence. These data come from a study of control samples from healthy donors and cancer patients. The protocol was immunoSEQ multiplex PCR, while the TCRdb copy is restricted to in-frame clones and leaves out a portion. The sample gives 100,000 to 150,000 clones, approximately 92% of which show up once; around 0.6% is in the top ten. This CDR3 region has 12 residues. Germline V gives CDR1 LGHNT, CDR2 FRNRAP. Trimming took 6 bases from V and 3 from J, leaving 8 bases between them. The sequencing input was PBMCs. This TCR was recovered from an elderly man with head and neck cancer. The J gene is TRBJ1-1, the V gene TRBV12-5; no definite D call. CDR3 sequence: CASGGFDTEAFF. The CDR3 bases are TGTGCTAGTGGCGGGTTTGACACTGAAGCTTTCTTT.